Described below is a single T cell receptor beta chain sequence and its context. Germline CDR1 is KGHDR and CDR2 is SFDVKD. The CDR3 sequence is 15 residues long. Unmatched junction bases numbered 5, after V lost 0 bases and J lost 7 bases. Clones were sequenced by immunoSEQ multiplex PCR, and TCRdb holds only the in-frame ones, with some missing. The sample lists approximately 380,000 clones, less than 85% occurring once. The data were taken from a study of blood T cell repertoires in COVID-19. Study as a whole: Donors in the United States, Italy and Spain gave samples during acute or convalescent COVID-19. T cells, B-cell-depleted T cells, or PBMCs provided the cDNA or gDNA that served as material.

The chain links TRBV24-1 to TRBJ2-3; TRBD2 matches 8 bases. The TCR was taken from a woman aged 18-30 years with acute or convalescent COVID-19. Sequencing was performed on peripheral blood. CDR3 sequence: CATSDLREGLHTQYF. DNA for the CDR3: TGTGCCACCAGTGATTTGCGGGAGGGCTTACATACGCAGTATTTT.